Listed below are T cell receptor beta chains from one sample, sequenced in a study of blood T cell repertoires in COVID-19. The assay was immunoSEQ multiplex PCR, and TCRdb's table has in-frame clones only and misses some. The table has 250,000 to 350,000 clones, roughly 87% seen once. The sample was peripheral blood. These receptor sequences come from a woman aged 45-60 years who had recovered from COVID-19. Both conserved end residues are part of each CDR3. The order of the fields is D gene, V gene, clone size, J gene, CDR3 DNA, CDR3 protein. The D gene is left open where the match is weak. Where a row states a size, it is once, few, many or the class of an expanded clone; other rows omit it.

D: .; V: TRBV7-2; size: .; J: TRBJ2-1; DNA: TGTGCCAGCAGCCACCCCCGGGCCTACAATGAGCAGTTCTTC; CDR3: CASSHPRAYNEQFF
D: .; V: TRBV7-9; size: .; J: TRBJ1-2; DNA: TGTGCCAGCAGCCCGACAGGACCCTCCTATGGCTACACCTTC; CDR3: CASSPTGPSYGYTF
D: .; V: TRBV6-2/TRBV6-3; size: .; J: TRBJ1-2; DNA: TGTGCCAGCAGTCAAGGTGGGGGGATCTATGGCTACACCTTC; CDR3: CASSQGGGIYGYTF
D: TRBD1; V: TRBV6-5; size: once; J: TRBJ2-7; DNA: TGTGCCAGCAGAGGACAGGGGCTCCCCTACGAGCAGTACTTC; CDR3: CASRGQGLPYEQYF
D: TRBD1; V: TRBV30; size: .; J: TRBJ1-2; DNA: TGTGCCTGGAGTGTAAACAGGGGAAACTATGGCTACACCTTC; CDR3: CAWSVNRGNYGYTF
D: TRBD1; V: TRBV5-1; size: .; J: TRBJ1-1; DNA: TGCGCCAGCAGCCCCCCCGGACAGGGACTTAAAGCTTTCTTT; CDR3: CASSPPGQGLKAFF
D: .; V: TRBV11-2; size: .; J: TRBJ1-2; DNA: TGTGCCAGCAGCTTAGCTCGGGGGAGAGGGGATGGCTACACCTTC; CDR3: CASSLARGRGDGYTF
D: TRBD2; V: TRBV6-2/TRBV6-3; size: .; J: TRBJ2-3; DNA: TGTGCCAGCAGTCATCCCCGGACTAGCGGGAATAGGACAGATACGCAGTATTTT; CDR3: CASSHPRTSGNRTDTQYF
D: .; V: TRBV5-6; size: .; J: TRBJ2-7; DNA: TGTGCCAGCAGCTTGTGGAGGAGGAGGGAAGTAAGCTCCTACGAGCAGTACTTC; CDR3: CASSLWRRREVSSYEQYF
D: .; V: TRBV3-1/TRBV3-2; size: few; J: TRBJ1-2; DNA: TGTGCCAGCAGCCAATCCCCCGGCAGGGCGTTCTACTATGGCTACACCTTC; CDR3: CASSQSPGRAFYYGYTF
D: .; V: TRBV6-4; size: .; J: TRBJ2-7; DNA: TGTGCCAGCAGTGACTCCAGACAAGGGGCTAAAGAGCAGTACTTC; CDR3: CASSDSRQGAKEQYF
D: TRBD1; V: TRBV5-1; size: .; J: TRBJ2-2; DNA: TGCGCCAGCAGCCCCCGGACAGGGGACGCCGGGGAGCTGTTTTTT; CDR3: CASSPRTGDAGELFF
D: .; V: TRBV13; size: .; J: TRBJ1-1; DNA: TGTGCCAGCAGCTTAGAGTCAGCTAGTATGAACACTGAAGCTTTCTTT; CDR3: CASSLESASMNTEAFF
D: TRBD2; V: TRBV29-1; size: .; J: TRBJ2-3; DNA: TGCAGCGTTGTGGAGCGGGGGGGCTCCACAGATACGCAGTATTTT; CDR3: CSVVERGGSTDTQYF
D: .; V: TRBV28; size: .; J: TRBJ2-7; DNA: TGTGCCAGCAGTTCACGACCGGGACTTGCCTACGAGCAGTACTTC; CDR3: CASSSRPGLAYEQYF
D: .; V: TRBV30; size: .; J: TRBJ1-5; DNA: TGTGCCTGGAGTTCCGACAGGATCAATCAGCCCCAGCATTTT; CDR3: CAWSSDRINQPQHF
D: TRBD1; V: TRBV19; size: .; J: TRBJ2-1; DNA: TGTGCCAGTAGTAGGGACAGGGAGACTGAGCAGTTCTTC; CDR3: CASSRDRETEQFF
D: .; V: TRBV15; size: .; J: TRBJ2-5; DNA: TGTGCCACCAGCAGATTTCCTAGGGAGGCGGGGGCTCATGAGGAGACCCAGTACTTC; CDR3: CATSRFPREAGAHEETQYF
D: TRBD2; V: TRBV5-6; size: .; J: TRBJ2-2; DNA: TGTGCCAGCAGCTGGACCGGGACTAAGACCGGGGAGCTGTTTTTT; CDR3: CASSWTGTKTGELFF
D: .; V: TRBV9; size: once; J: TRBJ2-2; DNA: TGTGCCAGCAGCGTGACAGGAGGATACACCGGGGAGCTGTTTTTT; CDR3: CASSVTGGYTGELFF
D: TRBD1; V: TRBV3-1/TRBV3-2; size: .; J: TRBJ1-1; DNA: TGTGCCAGCAGCCACCGGGACAGGGGGCGCGGAGCTTTCTTT; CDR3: CASSHRDRGRGAFF
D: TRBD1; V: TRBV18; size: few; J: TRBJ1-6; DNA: TGTGCCAGCTCACCGGGACAGGGGTCTTCACCCCTCCACTTT; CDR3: CASSPGQGSSPLHF
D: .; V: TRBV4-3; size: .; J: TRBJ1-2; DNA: TGCGCCAGCAGCCAAGACCGTAGGGGCGCGGTTTATGGCTACACCTTC; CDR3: CASSQDRRGAVYGYTF
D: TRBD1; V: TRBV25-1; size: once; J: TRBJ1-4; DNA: TGTGCCAGCAGCACTAGACAGGGATTGGCGGAAAAACTGTTTTTT; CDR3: CASSTRQGLAEKLFF
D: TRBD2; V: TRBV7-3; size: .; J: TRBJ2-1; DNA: TGTGCCAGCACCCCGGGAGGGAGTTCCTACAATGAGCAGTTCTTC; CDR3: CASTPGGSSYNEQFF
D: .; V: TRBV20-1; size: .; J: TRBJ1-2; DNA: TGCAGTGCCCCCGGTGGCTACACCTTC; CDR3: CSAPGGYTF
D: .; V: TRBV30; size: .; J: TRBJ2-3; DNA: TGTGCCTGGAGTGTGCTCGCGGGGTTTCGGGCAGATACGCAGTATTTT; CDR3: CAWSVLAGFRADTQYF
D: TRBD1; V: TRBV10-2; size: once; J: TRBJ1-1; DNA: TGCGCCAGCTTTCGACCAGGGGGAACTGAAGCTTTCTTT; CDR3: CASFRPGGTEAFF
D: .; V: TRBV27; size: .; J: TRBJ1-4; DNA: TGTGCCAGCAGTCTCAGACAGACAAGAGGTGAAAAACTGTTTTTT; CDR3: CASSLRQTRGEKLFF
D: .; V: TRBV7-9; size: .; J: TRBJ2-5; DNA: TGTGCCAGCAGCAGGCGGGGGCAGTCCGGCAAAGAGACCCAGTACTTC; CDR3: CASSRRGQSGKETQYF
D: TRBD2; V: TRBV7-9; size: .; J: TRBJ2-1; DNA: TGTGCCAGCAGCTTAGATAGCGGGGTCCCTTGGGAGCAGTTCTTC; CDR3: CASSLDSGVPWEQFF
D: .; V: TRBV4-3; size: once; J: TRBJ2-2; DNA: TGCGCCAGCAGCCAGCTAACGAACACCGGGGAGCTGTTTTTT; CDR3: CASSQLTNTGELFF
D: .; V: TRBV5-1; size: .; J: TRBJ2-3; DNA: TGCGCCAGCAGCTACGGACTGCTCACAGATACGCAGTATTTT; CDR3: CASSYGLLTDTQYF
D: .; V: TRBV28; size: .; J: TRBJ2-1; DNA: TGTGCCAGCAGGAACCCGGGAAGCTCCTACAATGAGCAGTTCTTC; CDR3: CASRNPGSSYNEQFF
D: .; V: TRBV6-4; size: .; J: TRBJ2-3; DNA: TGTGCCAGCAGTGACGAGCCCGGGGCAGATACGCAGTATTTT; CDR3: CASSDEPGADTQYF
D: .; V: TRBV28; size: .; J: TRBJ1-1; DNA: TGTGCCAGCAGTTTCAGTCTAAGGGACACCTCGGGTGTTGAAGCTTTCTTT; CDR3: CASSFSLRDTSGVEAFF
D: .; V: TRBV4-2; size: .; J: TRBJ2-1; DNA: TGTGCCAGCAGCCCTTTGCGTAGGAGCTCCTACAATGAGCAGTTCTTC; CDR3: CASSPLRRSSYNEQFF
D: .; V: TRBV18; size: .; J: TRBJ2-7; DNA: TGTGCCAGCTCGGCTGGACAAATCTCCTACGAGCAGTACTTC; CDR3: CASSAGQISYEQYF
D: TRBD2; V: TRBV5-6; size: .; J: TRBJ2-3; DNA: TGTGCCAGCAGCTTCAGCGGGGGGACAGATACGCAGTATTTT; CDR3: CASSFSGGTDTQYF
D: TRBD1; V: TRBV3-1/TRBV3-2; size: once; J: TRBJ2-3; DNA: TGTGCCAGCAGCCAACCGGGACAGGGACCAGATACGCAGTATTTT; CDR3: CASSQPGQGPDTQYF
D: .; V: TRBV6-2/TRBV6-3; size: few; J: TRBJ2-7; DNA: TGTGCCAGCAGTCACTCCTACGAGCAGTACTTC; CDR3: CASSHSYEQYF
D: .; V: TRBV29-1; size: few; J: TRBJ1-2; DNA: TGCAGCGCCCTGACAGAGTATGGCTACACCTTC; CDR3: CSALTEYGYTF
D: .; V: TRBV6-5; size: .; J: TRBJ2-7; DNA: TGTGCCAGCGTCCGACAGTTACTACGGGAGCAGTACTTC; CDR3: CASVRQLLREQYF
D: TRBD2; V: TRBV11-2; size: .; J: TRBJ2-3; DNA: TGTGCCAGCAGCTTAACTCCTAGCGGACGCACAGATACGCAGTATTTT; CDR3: CASSLTPSGRTDTQYF
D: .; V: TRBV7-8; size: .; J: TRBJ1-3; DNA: TGTGCCACCCACCCCAGGGCTGGAAACACCATATATTTT; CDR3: CATHPRAGNTIYF
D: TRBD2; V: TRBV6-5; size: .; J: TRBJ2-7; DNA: TGTGCCAGCAGCCGACTAGCGGGCCCCTACGAGCAGTACTTC; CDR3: CASSRLAGPYEQYF
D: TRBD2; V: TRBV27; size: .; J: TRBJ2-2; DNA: TGTGCCAGCAGTTTTATACGCACGGGAGGGCCGATCGGGGAGCTGTTTTTT; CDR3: CASSFIRTGGPIGELFF
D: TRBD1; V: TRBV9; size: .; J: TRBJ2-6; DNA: TGTGCCAGCAGCGGGACAGGGAGGAAATCGGCCGACTCTGGGGCCAACGTCCTGACTTTC; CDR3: CASSGTGRKSADSGANVLTF
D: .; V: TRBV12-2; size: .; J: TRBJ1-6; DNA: TGTGTAGGACAGGTGTATAATTCACCCCTCCACTTT; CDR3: CVGQVYNSPLHF
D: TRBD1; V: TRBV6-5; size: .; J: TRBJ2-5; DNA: TGTGCCACGCAATCTGGACAGGGCCTTCAAGAGACCCAGTACTTC; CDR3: CATQSGQGLQETQYF
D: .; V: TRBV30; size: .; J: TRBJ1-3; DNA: TGTGCCTGGGGCCCAGGGAACACCATATATTTT; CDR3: CAWGPGNTIYF
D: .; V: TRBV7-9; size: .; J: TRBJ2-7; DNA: TGTGCCAGCAGCCATACAGGGAACGGGTACGAGCAGTACTTC; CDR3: CASSHTGNGYEQYF
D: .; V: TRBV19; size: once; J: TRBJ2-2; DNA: TGTGCCAGTAGTATTGGGGCCGTAACCGGGGAGCTGTTTTTT; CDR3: CASSIGAVTGELFF
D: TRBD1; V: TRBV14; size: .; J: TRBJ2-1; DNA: TGTGCCAGCAGCCAACCGGGACAGGGTAAAATTGAGCAGTTCTTC; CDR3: CASSQPGQGKIEQFF
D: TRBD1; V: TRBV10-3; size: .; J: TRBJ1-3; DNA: TGTGCCATCCCGAGCCCAGGGGGAGACACCATATATTTT; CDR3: CAIPSPGGDTIYF